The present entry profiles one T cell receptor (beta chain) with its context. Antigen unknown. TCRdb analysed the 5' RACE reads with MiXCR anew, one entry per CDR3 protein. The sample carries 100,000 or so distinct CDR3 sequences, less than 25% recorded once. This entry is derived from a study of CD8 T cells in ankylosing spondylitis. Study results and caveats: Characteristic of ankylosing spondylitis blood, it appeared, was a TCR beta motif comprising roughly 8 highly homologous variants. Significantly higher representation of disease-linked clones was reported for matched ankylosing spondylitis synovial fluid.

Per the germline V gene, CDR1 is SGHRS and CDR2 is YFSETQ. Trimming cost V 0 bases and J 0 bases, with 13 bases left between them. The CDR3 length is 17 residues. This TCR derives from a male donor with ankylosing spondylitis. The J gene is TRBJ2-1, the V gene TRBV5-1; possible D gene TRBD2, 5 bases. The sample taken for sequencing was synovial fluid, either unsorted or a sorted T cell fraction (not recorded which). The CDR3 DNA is TGCGCCAGCAGCTTGGTCGGAGCGGCCAACTCCTACAATGAGCAGTTCTTC. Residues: CASSLVGAANSYNEQFF.